Listed below are T cell receptor beta chains from one sample, sequenced in a study of CD8+ T cells in alopecia areata. Data came from immunoSEQ multiplex PCR; TCRdb stores just in-frame clones and leaves some out. The sample shows 180,000 or so clones, just over 65% of them seen only once. This specimen consisted of CD8+ T cells sorted from blood, obtained at week 0. These receptors originate from a human donor with alopecia areata. CDR3s include the opening cysteine and the closing phenylalanine or tryptophan. The D gene is left open where the match is weak. The size of a clone is reported for some rows only, either as once, few or many, or as a class for expanded clones.

clone size,J gene,V gene,D gene,CDR3 protein,CDR3 DNA
.,TRBJ1-6,TRBV5-6,TRBD1,CASSSYRGGRSPLHF,TGTGCCAGCAGCTCGTACAGGGGAGGACGGTCACCCCTCCACTTT
.,TRBJ2-5,TRBV7-8,.,CASSFMRETQYF,TGTGCCAGCAGCTTTATGAGGGAGACCCAGTACTTC
once,TRBJ2-7,TRBV5-1,.,CASSLSEGYEQYF,TGCGCCAGCAGCTTGTCTGAAGGGTACGAGCAGTACTTC
.,TRBJ2-5,TRBV19,.,CASSITGVREEETQYF,TGTGCCAGTAGTATTACCGGGGTAAGGGAGGAAGAGACCCAGTACTTC
.,TRBJ2-5,TRBV5-1,.,CASSTDQETQYF,TGCGCCAGCAGTACGGATCAAGAGACCCAGTACTTC
.,TRBJ2-7,TRBV6-5,TRBD2,CASSMAGGSYEQYF,TGTGCCAGCAGTATGGCGGGGGGATCTTACGAGCAGTACTTC
few,TRBJ2-2,TRBV30,.,CAWSEPGELFF,TGTGCCTGGAGTGAGCCCGGGGAGCTGTTTTTT
once,TRBJ2-4,TRBV2,TRBD1,CASSAPGQGLAKNIQYF,TGTGCCAGCAGTGCCCCGGGACAGGGCTTGGCCAAAAACATTCAGTACTTC
.,TRBJ2-5,TRBV27,.,CASSFRETQYF,TGTGCCAGCAGTTTTAGAGAGACCCAGTACTTC
.,TRBJ2-4,TRBV4-1,TRBD1,CASSQGGQGGTLAKNIQYF,TGCGCCAGCAGCCAAGGGGGACAGGGGGGGACCCTAGCCAAAAACATTCAGTACTTC
.,TRBJ1-2,TRBV7-2,.,CASSTGQRYGYTF,TGTGCCAGCAGCACCGGACAGCGCTATGGCTACACCTTC
.,TRBJ2-5,TRBV30,.,CAWSDGRGPETQYF,TGTGCCTGGAGTGATGGCAGGGGTCCAGAGACCCAGTACTTC
.,TRBJ2-1,TRBV5-6,.,CASSLGVGSYNEQFF,TGTGCCAGCAGCTTGGGAGTAGGAAGCTACAATGAGCAGTTCTTC
.,TRBJ1-4,TRBV9,.,CASSEDGSRGEKLFF,TGTGCCAGCAGCGAGGACGGATCTCGTGGTGAAAAACTGTTTTTT
.,TRBJ1-1,TRBV6-5,.,CASSYGRWTEAFF,TGTGCCAGCAGTTACGGGAGATGGACTGAAGCTTTCTTT
.,TRBJ1-1,TRBV5-1,.,CASSSLTGNTEAFF,TGCGCCAGCAGCTCGCTGACAGGGAACACTGAAGCTTTCTTT
.,TRBJ2-1,TRBV5-1,TRBD1,CASSVGQVGRHEQFF,TGCGCCAGCAGCGTGGGACAGGTGGGACGGCATGAGCAGTTCTTC
.,TRBJ2-2,TRBV27,.,CASSYLQGAGVTGELFF,TGTGCCAGCAGTTACTTGCAGGGGGCGGGGGTCACCGGGGAGCTGTTTTTT
.,TRBJ2-7,TRBV2,TRBD1,CASSDRDRAYEQYF,TGTGCCAGCAGTGATCGGGACAGGGCCTACGAGCAGTACTTC
.,TRBJ1-6,TRBV7-2,TRBD1,CASSLIDRVSPLHF,TGTGCCAGCAGCTTAATTGACAGGGTTTCACCCCTCCACTTT
once,TRBJ2-3,TRBV7-2,.,CASSLGRGAEDTQYF,TGTGCCAGCAGCTTAGGTCGGGGGGCAGAGGATACGCAGTATTTT
.,TRBJ1-2,TRBV6-5,.,CASRATGGYTF,TGTGCCAGTCGGGCCACAGGGGGCTACACCTTC
.,TRBJ2-1,TRBV2,TRBD1,CASRPDRGGNEQFF,TGTGCCAGCAGACCAGACAGGGGCGGCAATGAGCAGTTCTTC
.,TRBJ2-2,TRBV29-1,.,CSVPSNTGELFF,TGCAGCGTCCCGTCGAACACCGGGGAGCTGTTTTTT
.,TRBJ2-1,TRBV13,.,CASSGVRPDNEQFF,TGTGCCAGCAGCGGGGTTCGTCCGGACAATGAGCAGTTCTTC
.,TRBJ2-1,TRBV27,.,CASSLRPKSSYNEQFF,TGTGCCAGCAGTTTACGTCCTAAATCCTCCTACAATGAGCAGTTCTTC
.,TRBJ1-2,TRBV27,.,CASSGTAGLNYGYTF,TGTGCCAGCAGTGGGACGGCGGGCCTGAACTATGGCTACACCTTC
.,TRBJ2-3,TRBV5-1,.,CASSESTDTQYF,TGCGCCAGCAGCGAAAGCACAGATACGCAGTATTTT
.,TRBJ1-5,TRBV2,.,CASSPDSLYSNQPQHF,TGTGCCAGCAGCCCGGACAGTCTCTATAGCAATCAGCCCCAGCATTTT
.,TRBJ2-1,TRBV7-9,.,CASSSKGGKRSRNEQFF,TGTGCCAGCAGCTCCAAGGGGGGGAAACGATCGCGGAATGAGCAGTTCTTC
.,TRBJ1-4,TRBV5-6,.,CASSYEANEKLFF,TGTGCCAGCAGCTATGAAGCCAATGAAAAACTGTTTTTT
.,TRBJ2-7,TRBV7-9,TRBD2,CASRQTSGGYEQYF,TGTGCCAGCAGACAGACTAGCGGGGGCTACGAGCAGTACTTC
.,TRBJ2-3,TRBV10-3,.,CAIGSGDRTDTQYF,TGTGCCATCGGCTCGGGGGATCGCACAGATACGCAGTATTTT
.,TRBJ2-7,TRBV4-1,.,CASSLNGAEQYF,TGCGCCAGCAGCCTAAACGGGGCCGAGCAGTACTTC
.,TRBJ2-7,TRBV5-1,.,CASRRGGDDEQYF,TGCGCCAGCCGCAGGGGCGGGGACGACGAGCAGTACTTC
.,TRBJ1-1,TRBV2,.,CASSEGLNTEAFF,TGTGCCAGCAGTGAGGGCCTGAACACTGAAGCTTTCTTT
few,TRBJ1-2,TRBV7-9,.,CASSSRPGHGYTF,TGTGCCAGCAGCTCCCGACCGGGGCATGGCTACACCTTC